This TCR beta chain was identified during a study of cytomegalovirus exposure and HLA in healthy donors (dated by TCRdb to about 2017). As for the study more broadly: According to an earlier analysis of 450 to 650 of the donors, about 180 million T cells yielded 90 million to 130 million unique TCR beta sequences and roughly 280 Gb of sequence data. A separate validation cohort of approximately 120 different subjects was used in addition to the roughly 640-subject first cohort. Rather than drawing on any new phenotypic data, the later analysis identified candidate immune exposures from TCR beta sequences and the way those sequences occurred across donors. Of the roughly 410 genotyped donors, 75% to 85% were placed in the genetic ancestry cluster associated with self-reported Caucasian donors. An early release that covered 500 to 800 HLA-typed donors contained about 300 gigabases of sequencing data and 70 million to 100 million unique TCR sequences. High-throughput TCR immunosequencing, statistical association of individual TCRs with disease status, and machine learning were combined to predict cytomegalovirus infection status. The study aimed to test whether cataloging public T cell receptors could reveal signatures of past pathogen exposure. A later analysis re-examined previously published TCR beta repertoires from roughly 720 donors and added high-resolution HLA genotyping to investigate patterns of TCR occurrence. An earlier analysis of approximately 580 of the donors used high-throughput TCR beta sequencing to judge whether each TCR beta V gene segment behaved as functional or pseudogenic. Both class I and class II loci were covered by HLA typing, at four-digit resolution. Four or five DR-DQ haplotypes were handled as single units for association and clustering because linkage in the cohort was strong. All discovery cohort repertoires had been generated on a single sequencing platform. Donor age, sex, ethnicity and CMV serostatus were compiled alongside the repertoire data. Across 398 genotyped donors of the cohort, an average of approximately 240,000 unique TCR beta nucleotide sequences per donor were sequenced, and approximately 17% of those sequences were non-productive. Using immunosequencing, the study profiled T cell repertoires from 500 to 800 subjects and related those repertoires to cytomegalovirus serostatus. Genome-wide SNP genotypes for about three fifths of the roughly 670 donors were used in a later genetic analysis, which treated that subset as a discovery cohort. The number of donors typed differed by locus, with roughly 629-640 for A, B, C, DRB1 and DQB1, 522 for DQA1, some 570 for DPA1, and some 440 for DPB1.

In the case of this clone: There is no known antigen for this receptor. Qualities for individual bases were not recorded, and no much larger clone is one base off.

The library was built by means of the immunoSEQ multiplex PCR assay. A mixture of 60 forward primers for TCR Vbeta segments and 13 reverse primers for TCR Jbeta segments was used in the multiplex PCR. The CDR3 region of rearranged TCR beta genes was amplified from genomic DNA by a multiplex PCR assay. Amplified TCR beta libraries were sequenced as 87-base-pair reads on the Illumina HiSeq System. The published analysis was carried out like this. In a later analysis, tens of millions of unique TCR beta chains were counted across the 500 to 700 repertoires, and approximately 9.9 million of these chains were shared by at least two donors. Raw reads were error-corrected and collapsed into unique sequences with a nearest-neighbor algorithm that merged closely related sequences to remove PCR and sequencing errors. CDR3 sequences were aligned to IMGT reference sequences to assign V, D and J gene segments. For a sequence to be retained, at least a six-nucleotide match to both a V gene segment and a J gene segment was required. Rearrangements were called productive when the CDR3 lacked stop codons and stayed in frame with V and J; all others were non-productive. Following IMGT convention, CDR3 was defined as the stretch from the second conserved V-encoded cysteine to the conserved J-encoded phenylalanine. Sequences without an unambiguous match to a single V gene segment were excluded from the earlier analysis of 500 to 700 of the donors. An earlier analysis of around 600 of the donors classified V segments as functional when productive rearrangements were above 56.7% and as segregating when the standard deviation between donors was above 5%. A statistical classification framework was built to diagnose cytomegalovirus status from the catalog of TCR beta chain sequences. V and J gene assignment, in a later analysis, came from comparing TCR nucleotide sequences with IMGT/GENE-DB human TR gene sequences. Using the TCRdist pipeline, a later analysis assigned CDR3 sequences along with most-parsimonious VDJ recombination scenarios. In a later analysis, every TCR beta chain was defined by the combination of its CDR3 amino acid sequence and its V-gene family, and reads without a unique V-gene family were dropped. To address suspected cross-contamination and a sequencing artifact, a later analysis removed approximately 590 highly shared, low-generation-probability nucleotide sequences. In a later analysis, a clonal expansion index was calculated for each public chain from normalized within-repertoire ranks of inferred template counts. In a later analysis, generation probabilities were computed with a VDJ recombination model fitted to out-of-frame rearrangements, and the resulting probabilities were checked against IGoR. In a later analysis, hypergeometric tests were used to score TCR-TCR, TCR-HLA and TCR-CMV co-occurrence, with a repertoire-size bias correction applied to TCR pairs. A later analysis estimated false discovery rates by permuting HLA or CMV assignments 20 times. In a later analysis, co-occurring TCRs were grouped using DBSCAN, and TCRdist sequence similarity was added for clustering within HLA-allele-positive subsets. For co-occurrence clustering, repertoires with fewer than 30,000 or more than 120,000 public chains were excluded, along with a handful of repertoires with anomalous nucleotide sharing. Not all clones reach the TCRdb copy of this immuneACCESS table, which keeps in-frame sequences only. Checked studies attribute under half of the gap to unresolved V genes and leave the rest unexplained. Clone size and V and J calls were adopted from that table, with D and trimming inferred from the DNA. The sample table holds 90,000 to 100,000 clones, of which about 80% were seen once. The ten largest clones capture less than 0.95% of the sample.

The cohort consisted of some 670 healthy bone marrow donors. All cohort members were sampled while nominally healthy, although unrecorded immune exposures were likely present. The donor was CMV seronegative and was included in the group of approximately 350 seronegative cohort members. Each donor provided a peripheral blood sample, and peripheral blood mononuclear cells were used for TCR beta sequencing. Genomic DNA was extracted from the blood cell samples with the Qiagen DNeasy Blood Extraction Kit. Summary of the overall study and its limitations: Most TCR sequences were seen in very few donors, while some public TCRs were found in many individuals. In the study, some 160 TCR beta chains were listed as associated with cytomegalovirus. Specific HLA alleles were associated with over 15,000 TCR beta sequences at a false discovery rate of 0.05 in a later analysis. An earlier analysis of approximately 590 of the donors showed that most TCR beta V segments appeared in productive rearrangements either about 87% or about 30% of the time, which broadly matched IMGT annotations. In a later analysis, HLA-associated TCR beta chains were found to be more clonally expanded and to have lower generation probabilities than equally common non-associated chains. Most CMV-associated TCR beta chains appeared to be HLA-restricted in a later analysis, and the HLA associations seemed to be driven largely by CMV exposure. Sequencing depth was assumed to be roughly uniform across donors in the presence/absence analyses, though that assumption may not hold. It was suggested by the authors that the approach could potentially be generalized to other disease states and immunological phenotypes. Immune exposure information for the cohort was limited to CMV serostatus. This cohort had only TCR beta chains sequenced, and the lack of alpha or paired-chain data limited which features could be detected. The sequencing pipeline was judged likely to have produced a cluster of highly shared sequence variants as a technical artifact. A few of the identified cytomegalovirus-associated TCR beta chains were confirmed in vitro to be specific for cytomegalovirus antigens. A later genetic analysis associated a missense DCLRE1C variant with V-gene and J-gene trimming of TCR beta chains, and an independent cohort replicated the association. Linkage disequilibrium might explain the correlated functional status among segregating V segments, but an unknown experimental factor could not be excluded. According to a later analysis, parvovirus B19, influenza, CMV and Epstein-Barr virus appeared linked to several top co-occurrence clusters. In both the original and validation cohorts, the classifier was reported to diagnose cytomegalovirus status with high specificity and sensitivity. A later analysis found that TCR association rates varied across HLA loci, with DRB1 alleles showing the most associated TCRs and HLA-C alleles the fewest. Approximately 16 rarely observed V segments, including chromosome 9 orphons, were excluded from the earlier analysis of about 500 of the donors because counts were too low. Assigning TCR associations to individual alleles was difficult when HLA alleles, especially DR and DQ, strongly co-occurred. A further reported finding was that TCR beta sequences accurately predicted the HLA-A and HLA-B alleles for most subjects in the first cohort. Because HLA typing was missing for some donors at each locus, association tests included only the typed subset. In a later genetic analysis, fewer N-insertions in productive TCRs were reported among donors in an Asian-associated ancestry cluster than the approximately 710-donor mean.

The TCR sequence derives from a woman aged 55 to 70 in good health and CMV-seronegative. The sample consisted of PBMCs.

The bases read TGTGCCAGCACTAGGGAGGCCGCGGGGAGCACAGATACGCAGTATTTT. Its amino acids are CASTREAAGSTDTQYF. The chain was built from TRBV9 and TRBJ2-3; perhaps TRBD2 is the D gene, with 6 bases matching. The V end loses 6 bases and the J end loses 0 bases, and a stretch of 17 bases separates them. The CDR3 starts with the cysteine, ends with the phenylalanine, and has 16 residues. The entry retains the CDR3 DNA only, 48 bases that are in frame from base 1. The germline V gene gives CDR1 as SGDLS and CDR2 as YYNGEE.